This record looks at one T cell receptor (beta chain) sequence and its context. It lacks a known antigen. No clone much larger than this one lies a single base away; base qualities are absent. V loses 3 bases at its end and J loses 0 bases; junction bases beyond the gene matches: 6. The cysteine opens and the phenylalanine closes a CDR3 of 17 amino acids. Only the CDR3 region is kept as DNA, spanning 51 bases read in frame from base 1. The germline V gene specifies MDHEN as CDR1 and SYDVKM as CDR2. To prepare the library, 5' RACE was applied. Sequencing was carried out with an Illumina HiSeq 2500. A second about 7 to 11 cycle PCR used a sample-barcoded 5' primer and a J-beta primer mix. A unique molecular identifier was introduced onto each TCR beta cDNA molecule by a template-switch 5' adaptor carrying 12 random nucleotides. At least 3 million CDR3-containing paired-end reads were obtained from each sample. The Mint cDNA synthesis kit, primed by a TRBC-specific oligonucleotide, was used to synthesize first-strand cDNA from all RNA. Following uracil-DNA glycosylase treatment, a first 18-cycle PCR with universal primers M1SS and BC2_uni_R was performed on all cDNA. In the original analysis: For normalization, 1 million high-quality reads were randomly selected from each sample, with every read carrying a distinct molecular identifier. Instead of being binned into consensus sequences, reads that shared molecular identifiers were thrown out. MiTCR, with a Q25 quality threshold and the strictest error-elimination algorithm, was used for CDR3 identification, clonotype clustering and error correction. A nonparametric unseen species model with Euler transformation was used to estimate lower-bound total TCR beta diversity. TCRdb reprocessing: public reads trimmed at Q25 with fastp, clones called with MiXCR, in-frame beta chains kept. Each entry merges the rows of one CDR3 protein and shows their most common DNA and genes. These V and J calls are TCRdb output, not the study's own analysis. The sample contains around 1.7 million distinct CDR3 sequences, roughly 28% of them found a single time. The top ten constitute 7.7% of the sample.

The sample comes from a study of blood T cells in healthy people across ages (dated by TCRdb to the mid-2010s). In the study overall: In model experiments, roughly one uniquely barcoded TCR beta cDNA molecule per two T cells was captured by template switching. Age-related changes in TCR beta repertoire diversity were measured in the study by deep sequencing normalized with unique cDNA molecular identifiers. The donors were divided into four age groups: young (average approximately 15 years), middle-aged (about 39), aged (roughly 66) and long-lived (around 87). To avoid experimental bias, donors of different ages were spread randomly across the sequencing lanes. The study analyzed two additional independent replicas of 1 million unique cDNA reads from the same blood draw for two donors, one aged 18 to 29 and one aged 80 or older. Overall study outcomes, separate from this receptor: Estimates of total diversity from one million sequenced T cells were regarded as lower bounds and underestimates. As age increased, observed TCR beta diversity per million T cells dropped in a roughly linear way, and a significant reduction was already evident by age roughly 40. Observed TCR beta diversity correlated strongly with the percentage of naive T cells measured by flow cytometry. Since profiling was done on bulk unsorted PBMCs, naive and antigen-experienced compartments could not be conclusively compared. The long-lived group showed more naive CD4+ T cells, fewer expanded clones and increased TCR diversity than the aged group, suggesting age selection. The CMV infection status of donors was not known, potentially confounding age-related changes in expanded clonotypes.

The donors were roughly 39 Caucasian individuals from Russia, aged roughly 6 to 95 years, who were systemically healthy. Each donor gave around 9 milliliters of peripheral blood, collected into EDTA-treated Vacutainer tubes. Ficoll-Paque density-gradient centrifugation was used to isolate PBMCs, with at least 7 million per sample. Total RNA, at least 6 micrograms per sample, was extracted from PBMCs with Trizol reagent. Naive CD45RAhigh/CD27high T cell percentages were measured by flow cytometry on a PBMC aliquot from every donor. This sequence originates from a woman in her 30s in good health. Sequencing was done on a sample of blood. Rearrangement joined TRBV28 to TRBJ2-3, with 10 bases in between that match TRBD2. Here is the DNA: TGTGCCAGCAGTTTCCTTCTAGCGGGAGCTAGCACAGATACGCAGTATTTT. Its protein is CASSFLLAGASTDTQYF.